These 31 T cell receptor beta chains share one sample of origin, sequenced in a study of beta chain features in type 1 diabetes. Expressed TCRB transcripts were sequenced because the isolated RNA had all been reverse transcribed beforehand. The protocol was immunoSEQ multiplex PCR, while the TCRdb copy is restricted to in-frame clones and leaves out a portion. The repertoire consists of 860,000 or so clones, with 15% to 20% occurring once and the leading ten covering 0.02% to 0.025%. The sample comprised naive CD4+ T cells from blood. The origin of the receptors is a woman between 18 and 29 years old in good health.

The rearrangement uses TRBV4-2 and TRBJ2-5, with unresolved D. The end of the DNA fits TRBJ2-7 better, so the J call may be wrong. Germline V CDR1 and CDR2: LGHNA, YNFKEQ. This CDR3 has 15 residues. The CDR3 sequence is CASSQAGRLIYEQYF. The CDR3 DNA reads TGTGCCAGCAGCCAAGCGGGTCGACTGATCTACGAGCAGTACTTC.

Only a few counts were recorded for this clone. The gene calls are TRBV21-1 and TRBJ2-2; whether TRBD2, the table's D call, matches the DNA was not checked. TRBV21-1 is labeled a pseudogene. The CDR3 consists of 17 residues. The CDR3 DNA sequence: TGTGCCAGCACACAACCTCGCCGAGAGGGCGAAACCGGGGAGCTGTTTTTT. Translating gives CASTQPRREGETGELFF.

V gene TRBV7-9 combines with J gene TRBJ1-2; possible D gene TRBD1, 6 bases. The CDR3 runs to 14 residues. V lost 5 bases, J lost 3 bases, and 13 bases lay in between. Per germline, CDR1 SEHNR and CDR2 FQNEAQ (reference sequence). CDR3 sequence (DNA): TGTGCCAGCAGCGAGACAGGAGGGGACTATGGCTACACCTTC. It is translated as CASSETGGDYGYTF.

A few counts support this clone. The chain is built from TRBV28 and TRBJ2-1; D remains unclear. Germline CDR1 reads MDHEN; CDR2 reads SYDVKM. CDR3 size: 11 residues. Trimming removed 6 bases at V and 12 bases at J, with 12 bases between. The CDR3 here is CASRERSRQFF. CDR3 nucleotides: TGTGCCAGCAGGGAACGATCTCGGCAGTTCTTC. Using reference TRBV28 and TRBJ2-1 for the parts outside the CDR3, the full variable domain is DVKVTQSSRYLVKRTGEKVFLECVQDMDHENMFWYRQDPGLGLRLIYFSYDVKMKEKGDIPEGYSVSREKKERFSLILESASTNQTSMYLCASRERSRQFFGPGTRLTVL.

The rearrangement links TRBV5-4 to TRBJ2-5; TRBD1 aligns across 10 bases. This CDR3 has 15 amino acids. V lost 2 bases, J lost 9 bases, and 10 bases stayed unmatched. From germline, CDR1 is SGHNT and CDR2 YYREEE (reference sequence). The CDR3 region is CASSFMGQGTWSQYF. The CDR3 DNA sequence: TGTGCCAGCAGCTTTATGGGACAGGGGACGTGGTCCCAGTACTTC.

This clone has more than one count but fewer than ten. The V and J genes are TRBV7-2 and TRBJ2-4; maybe TRBD1 (6 bases). In germline, CDR1 is SGHTA, CDR2 FQGNSA. V dropped 3 bases and J dropped 6 bases, with 15 bases sitting between them. The CDR3 is 15 residues long. CDR3 protein: CASSFNPGVGNIQYF. The CDR3 nucleotides read TGTGCCAGCAGCTTCAACCCAGGGGTAGGAAACATTCAGTACTTC.

This clone was seen only a few times. The chain is built from TRBV6-5 and TRBJ2-1, with a tentative D call TRBD1 (6 bases). Germline V gene data show CDR1 as MNHEY and CDR2 as SVGAGI. Trimming left V 10 bases short and J 0 bases short, with 13 bases between. The CDR3 contains 14 residues. The DNA for the CDR3 is TGTGCCACACTAACAGGGTCCTCCTACAATGAGCAGTTCTTC. It is translated as CATLTGSSYNEQFF.

The chain recombines TRBV6-6 with TRBJ1-1; the D gene is possibly TRBD1 (5 bases). Deletions cut 2 bases from V and 4 bases from J, with 14 bases between. The CDR3 contains 15 residues. Germline values: CDR1 MNHNY, CDR2 SVGAGI (reference sequence). The CDR3 region is CASSYPTVRGTEAFF. The CDR3 DNA is TGTGCCAGCAGTTACCCGACAGTTAGGGGCACTGAAGCTTTCTTT.

This clone was seen a handful of times. The chain joins TRBV29-1 to TRBJ2-7; 7 bases agree with TRBD2. Germline V gives CDR1 SQVTM, CDR2 ANQGSEA. The CDR3 contains 15 residues. Trimming cost V 4 bases and J 4 bases; bases outside gene matches: 13. In DNA, the CDR3 is TGCAGCGTTGGAAGGCGGGAGATCGGCAATTACGAGCAGTACTTC. Residues: CSVGRREIGNYEQYF.

This clone turned up a few times. The chain uses TRBV5-1 and TRBJ2-1; TRBD2 agrees at 10 bases. CDR3 length: 15 residues. CDR1 is SGHRS and CDR2 is YFSETQ in the germline V gene. Germline trimming cut 5 bases from V and 7 bases from J; bases unmatched to any gene: 9. Written as DNA, the CDR3 is TGCGCCAGCAGGGGCGGACTAGCGGTACCGAATGAGCAGTTCTTC. Its protein product is CASRGGLAVPNEQFF.

This clone was seen only a few times. The chain joins TRBV28 to TRBJ1-1; D remains unclear. Between the trimmed V and J ends, which lost 2 bases and 8 bases, there was a span of 15 bases. Germline V lookup: CDR1 MDHEN, CDR2 SYDVKM. CDR3 length: 14 residues. CDR3 protein: CASSLARLAEEAFF. CDR3 nucleotide sequence: TGTGCCAGCAGTTTAGCTAGGTTGGCGGAAGAAGCTTTCTTT.

The chain carries TRBV10-3 and TRBJ1-3; a weak D match, TRBD1 (5 bases). Germline lookup yields CDR1 ENHRY and CDR2 SYGVKD. The CDR3 is 15 amino acids. Trimming pared 6 bases from V and 1 base from J, leaving 13 bases between. The DNA of the CDR3 is TGTGCCATCAGCGACAGACAGTTGTCTGGAAACACCATATATTTT. This codes for CAISDRQLSGNTIYF.

CDR3 DNA sequence: TGCGCCAGCAGCTTGGACGGAGACTTAGTGACCCAGTACTTC. Translated, it gives CASSLDGDLVTQYF. The rearrangement uses TRBV5-1 and TRBJ2-5; no definite D call. Deletions cut 0 bases from V and 7 bases from J, with 13 bases between. This CDR3 has 14 residues. CDR1 SGHRS and CDR2 YFSETQ come from the germline V gene.

This clone came up a few times. Here the CDR3 reads CATSRDPNRQVDEQYF. The CDR3 nucleotides are TGTGCCACCAGCAGAGATCCGAATAGACAGGTGGACGAGCAGTACTTC. This rearrangement joins TRBV15 to TRBJ2-7; the D gene is possibly TRBD1 (6 bases). CDR3 length equals 16 residues. Germline CDR1 LNHNV, CDR2 YYDKDF (reference sequence). The V end was cut by 0 bases, the J end by 5 bases, with 17 bases between. Drawing the rest from reference TRBV15 and TRBJ2-7, the complete variable domain is DAMVIQNPRYQVTQFGKPVTLSCSQTLNHNVMYWYQQKSSQAPKLLFHYYDKDFNNEADTPDNFQSRRPNTSFCFLDIRSPGLGDTAMYLCATSRDPNRQVDEQYFGPGTRLTVT.

The V and J genes are TRBV9 and TRBJ2-7, with D perhaps matching TRBD1 (6 bases). V was clipped by 4 bases and J by 3 bases, with 17 bases between them. Germline-derived CDR1 and CDR2 are SGDLS and YYNGEE. CDR3 length: 15 amino acids. In DNA, the CDR3 is TGTGCCAGCAGCCCCACCCCGGGACATCACTACGAGCAGTACTTC. Amino acids: CASSPTPGHHYEQYF.

The rearrangement links TRBV10-2 to TRBJ2-7; 7 bases line up with TRBD1. This CDR3 has 15 amino acids. Trimming cost V 6 bases and J 3 bases; bases outside gene matches: 11. The V gene's germline CDR1 is WSHSY and CDR2 SAAADI. The CDR3 spells CASRRGLDGVYEQYF. CDR3 DNA: TGCGCCAGCAGGAGGGGGCTAGATGGGGTCTACGAGCAGTACTTC.

A few counts support this clone. This chain uses TRBV13 with TRBJ2-1; 13 bases map to TRBD2. J lost 7 bases, V lost 5 bases, and 14 bases had no gene match. There are 18 residues in the CDR3. From germline, CDR1 is PRHDT and CDR2 FYEKMQ (reference sequence). CDR3 loop: CASSGIGLAGVIGNEQFF. The CDR3 DNA reads as TGTGCCAGCAGCGGAATTGGACTAGCGGGAGTAATAGGGAATGAGCAGTTCTTC.

Points on this clone: Germline and junction disagree at one end, which may indicate a read error. This chain connects TRBV11-2 to TRBJ2-7, with a tentative D call TRBD2 (6 bases). Germline V gene lookup returns CDR1 SGHAT and CDR2 FQNNGV. The CDR3 loop spans 14 amino acids. CDR3 amino acids: CASNLAEPSYEQYF. CDR3 DNA: TGTGCCAGCAACTTAGCGGAGCCCTCCTACGAGCAGTACTTC.

This chain joins TRBV18 and TRBJ2-7; perhaps D is TRBD1 or TRBD2 (6 bases each). This CDR3 spans 15 amino acids. V shed 2 bases and J shed 5 bases, with 16 bases lying between them. The V gene's germline CDR1 is KGHSH and CDR2 LQKENI. CDR3 DNA sequence: TGTGCCAGCTCACCAATAGTTAGGGGGGCCCACGAGCAGTACTTC. Encoded protein: CASSPIVRGAHEQYF. The full variable domain, completed using reference TRBV18 and TRBJ2-7, is NAGVMQNPRHLVRRRGQEARLRCSPMKGHSHVYWYRQLPEEGLKFMVYLQKENIIDESGMPKERFSAEFPKEGPSILRIQQVVRGDSAAYFCASSPIVRGAHEQYFGPGTRLTVT.

This sequence joins TRBV2 and TRBJ1-4; possibly TRBD1 for D (6 bases). Germline-derived CDR1 and CDR2 are SNHLY and FYNNEI. The CDR3 has 14 residues. The ends were cut back, 5 bases at V and 7 bases at J, with 14 bases in the middle. The CDR3 nucleotides are TGTGCCAGCAGTTACGCGGGGGGCGGTGAAAAACTGTTTTTT. As protein: CASSYAGGGEKLFF. Complete variable domain (other parts from reference TRBV2 and TRBJ1-4): EPEVTQTPSHQVTQMGQEVILRCVPISNHLYFYWYRQILGQKVEFLVSFYNNEISEKSEIFDDQFSVERPDGSNFTLKIRSTKLEDSAMYFCASSYAGGGEKLFFGSGTQLSVL.

The V gene is TRBV10-3, the J gene TRBJ2-5, with 10 bases identical to TRBD2. Looked up from germline, CDR1 is ENHRY and CDR2 is SYGVKD. CDR3 length equals 15 residues. J gave up 3 bases and V 10 bases, and 11 bases lay outside the gene matches. The CDR3 sequence is CATRDPLAGEETQYF. The DNA of the CDR3 is TGTGCCACCAGGGACCCTCTAGCGGGAGAAGAGACCCAGTACTTC.

On this clone itself: One end of the junction is discordant with germline, which a read error may explain. The CDR3 DNA reads TGTGCCAGCCCACCAATACCCCATGCGGACAATGAGCAGTTCTTC. This translates into CASPPIPHADNEQFF. The chain links TRBV18 to TRBJ2-1; D unclear. From germline, CDR1 is KGHSH and CDR2 LQKENI. The length of the CDR3 is 15 residues.

This clone was seen a handful of times. The V gene is TRBV9, the J gene TRBJ1-2, with D maybe TRBD1 (6 bases). Trimming cost V 4 bases and J 5 bases, with 18 bases left between them. CDR1 SGDLS and CDR2 YYNGEE come from the germline V gene. There are 15 residues in the CDR3. CDR3 nucleotides: TGTGCCAGCAGCAGAACCCTTCAGGGGATGTATGGCTACACCTTC. Amino acid sequence: CASSRTLQGMYGYTF. Together with reference TRBV9 and TRBJ1-2, the CDR3 gives the full variable domain: DSGVTQTPKHLITATGQRVTLRCSPRSGDLSVYWYQQSLDQGLQFLIQYYNGEERAKGNILERFSAQQFPDLHSELNLSSLELGDSALYFCASSRTLQGMYGYTFGSGTRLTVV.

This clone was seen only a few times. This rearrangement joins TRBV9 to TRBJ1-1, with D perhaps TRBD1 (5 bases). The CDR3 is 17 residues long. CDR1 and CDR2 (germline): SGDLS, YYNGEE. Deletions cut 0 bases from V and 6 bases from J, with 21 bases between. CDR3: CASSVDSGGRGRAEAFF. In DNA form, the CDR3 reads TGTGCCAGCAGCGTAGACTCTGGGGGAAGGGGTAGGGCTGAAGCTTTCTTT.

This clone was counted a few times. This rearrangement joins TRBV7-6 to TRBJ1-2, with D tentatively TRBD1 (5 bases). V dropped 1 base and J dropped 4 bases, with 13 bases sitting between them. In germline, CDR1 is SGHVS, CDR2 FNYEAQ. CDR3 length equals 15 residues. The CDR3 DNA is TGTGCCAGCAGCTTAGGGCAAGGGGTTTCCTATGGCTACACCTTC. Its translation: CASSLGQGVSYGYTF.

This clone was counted once. The V and J genes are TRBV27 and TRBJ2-1; 10 bases are a match to TRBD2. Germline CDR1 reads MNHEY; CDR2 reads SMNVEV (reference sequence). The trim removed 1 base at V and 5 bases at J, leaving 8 bases unmatched. The CDR3 extends over 17 amino acids. CDR3 amino acids: CASSLWASGSRHNEQFF. The CDR3 bases are TGTGCCAGCAGTTTATGGGCTAGCGGGAGTAGACACAATGAGCAGTTCTTC.

The chain couples TRBV28 to TRBJ2-6; D is perhaps TRBD2 (6 bases). The germline V gene has CDR1 MDHEN and CDR2 SYDVKM. V lost 7 bases, J lost 1 base, and 17 bases lay in between. This CDR3 is 17 amino acids long. CDR3 DNA: TGTGCCAGCACCACTATTTCGGGGACTTCTGGGGCCAACGTCCTGACTTTC. Protein: CASTTISGTSGANVLTF.

This clone was counted between two and nine times. This chain joins TRBV7-2 and TRBJ1-1, with a possible D match to TRBD1 (5 bases). Germline V gene data show CDR1 as SGHTA and CDR2 as FQGNSA. V shed 1 base and J shed 2 bases, with 11 bases lying between them. The length of the CDR3 is 15 residues. The CDR3 loop is CASSLGLGQNTEAFF. The CDR3 DNA reads TGTGCCAGCAGCTTAGGATTAGGACAAAACACTGAAGCTTTCTTT.

The V and J genes are TRBV7-2 and TRBJ2-7; TRBD1 is a possible D gene (7 bases). This CDR3 comprises 15 residues. The V end lost 4 bases, the J end lost 0 bases, and 13 bases lay between the germline ends. CDR1 and CDR2 (germline): SGHTA, FQGNSA. In nucleotides, the CDR3 is TGTGCCAGCAGCTCCCGACAGGGAGGCTCCTACGAGCAGTACTTC. Its protein is CASSSRQGGSYEQYF. The entire variable domain, with the rest obtained from reference TRBV7-2 and TRBJ2-7, is as follows: GAGVSQSPSNKVTEKGKDVELRCDPISGHTALYWYRQSLGQGLEFLIYFQGNSAPDKSGLPSDRFSAERTGGSVSTLTIQRTQQEDSAVYLCASSSRQGGSYEQYFGPGTRLTVT.

J is TRBJ2-1 and V is TRBV21-1; the table gives TRBD2 as D, unverified against the DNA. TRBV21-1 is reported as a pseudogene. The CDR3 runs 15 residues. The CDR3 nucleotides read TGTGCCAGCGCACCAATCGGTAGCGGGACGGGTTGGCAGTTCTTC. Translation: CASAPIGSGTGWQFF.

This clone appeared a few times. V usage is TRBV6-6 and J usage is TRBJ1-2, with D perhaps TRBD1 (5 bases). There are 13 residues in the CDR3. The germline CDR1 and CDR2 sequences are MNHNY and SVGAGI (reference sequence). V was cut by 7 bases and J by 2 bases, with 11 bases left in between. CDR3 protein: CASTEGRNYGYTF. The CDR3 nucleotides read TGTGCCAGCACAGAGGGGCGAAACTATGGCTACACCTTC.